Listed here are 13 T cell receptor beta chains from one sample, sequenced in a study of CD8 T cells in Susac syndrome. The RNA input was about 0.45 to 1 ug, and it was reverse transcribed with random hexamers. MiXCR, run by TCRdb on the immunoSEQ multiplex PCR reads, gives a single entry per CDR3 protein. In the table there are some 120,000 distinct CDR3 sequences, about 94% of which are singletons. Sequencing input: CD4+ T cells from PBMCs. The receptors derive from a human donor with multiple sclerosis.

The chain carries TRBV5-1 and TRBJ2-3; D could derive from TRBD1 or TRBD2 (5 bases each). Germline assignment: CDR1 SGHRS and CDR2 YFSETQ. CDR3 length: 15 residues. The V and J ends lost 1 base and 3 bases respectively, with 12 bases between them. The chain's CDR3 is CASSLTGAFTDTQYF. Written as DNA, the CDR3 is TGCGCCAGCAGCTTGACCGGGGCCTTTACAGATACGCAGTATTTT.

The chain carries TRBV7-2 and TRBJ1-1, with 10 bases lining up with TRBD1. Germline V gene lookup returns CDR1 SGHTA and CDR2 FQGNSA. V dropped 5 bases and J dropped 5; count of bases not matched to a gene: 8. CDR3 length: 15 residues. The CDR3 protein is CASSIPRDRGTEAFF. Here the CDR3 DNA reads TGTGCCAGCAGCATTCCCCGGGACAGGGGAACTGAAGCTTTCTTT.

This clonotype has only a few counts. The chain has TRBV28 and TRBJ2-7, with D possibly being TRBD1 (6 bases). Trimming removed 5 bases from V and 6 bases from J, with 11 bases in between. The CDR3 is made up of 12 amino acids. The V gene's germline CDR1 is MDHEN and CDR2 SYDVKM. This CDR3 reads CASSVQGGEQYF. In nucleotides, the CDR3 is TGTGCCAGCAGTGTACAGGGTGGCGAGCAGTACTTC.

V gene TRBV5-1 combines with J gene TRBJ2-1, with 10 bases aligning to TRBD2. This CDR3 contains 20 residues. V lost 0 bases to trimming and J lost 8 bases; unmatched junction nucleotides: 20. CDR1 is SGHRS, CDR2 YFSETQ, per germline. The DNA for the CDR3 is TGCGCCAGCAGCTTGGGCTTCCGGGGACTAGCGCCTAACCGAGGGGATGAGCAGTTCTTC. Translated, it gives CASSLGFRGLAPNRGDEQFF.

The chain recombines TRBV13 with TRBJ2-5; TRBD2 matches at 11 bases. Trimming cost V 0 bases and J 4 bases; bases outside gene matches: 7. The CDR3 has 17 amino acids. CDR1 and CDR2 (germline): PRHDT, FYEKMQ (reference sequence). CDR3 loop: CASSLGGGTSGPETQYF. The CDR3 DNA sequence: TGTGCCAGCAGCTTAGGCGGCGGGACTAGCGGACCAGAGACCCAGTACTTC.

This clonotype was seen once. The V and J genes are TRBV3-1 and TRBJ2-1, with 9 bases fitting TRBD2. Germline CDR1 reads LGHDT; CDR2 reads YNNKEL (reference sequence). The CDR3 totals 16 residues. Trimming removed 4 bases from V and 0 bases from J; junction bases left unmatched: 4. CDR3 in DNA: TGTGCCAGCAGCCGTAGCGGGAGCCGCTCCTACAATGAGCAGTTCTTC. Translated: CASSRSGSRSYNEQFF.

CDR3 coding DNA: TGTGCCAGCAGCGCTGGGGCGGAGGAGGCCTATGGCTACACCTTC. Its translation is CASSAGAEEAYGYTF. The chain combines TRBV9 with TRBJ1-2; TRBD1 might be the D (5 bases). The length of the CDR3 is 15 residues. The V gene lost 3 bases and the J gene lost 4 bases, with 16 bases spanning the gap. Germline assignment: CDR1 SGDLS and CDR2 YYNGEE.

The rearrangement links TRBV7-9 to TRBJ1-2; the match to TRBD1 covers 9 bases. Germline assignment: CDR1 SEHNR and CDR2 FQNEAQ (reference sequence). With 5 bases clipped from V and 6 bases from J, the junction kept 16 bases outside the gene matches. The CDR3 has 17 residues. The CDR3 here is CASSLRTGALTRDGYTF. The CDR3 region has the DNA TGTGCCAGCAGCCTACGGACAGGGGCCCTAACTCGTGATGGCTACACCTTC.

This chain connects TRBV7-2 to TRBJ1-2; D unresolved. The V end was cut by 1 base, the J end by 5 bases, with 14 bases between. This CDR3 is 15 amino acids long. Per germline, CDR1 SGHTA and CDR2 FQGNSA. The CDR3 DNA is TGTGCCAGCAGCTTAGAGGGCCGACGGGAGTATGGCTACACCTTC. It codes for CASSLEGRREYGYTF.

V and J are TRBV29-1 and TRBJ2-1; the D gene is possibly TRBD2 (6 bases). Per germline, CDR1 SQVTM and CDR2 ANQGSEA. Trimming stripped 8 bases from V and 2 bases from J, with 19 bases between. The CDR3 has 15 residues. In nucleotides, the CDR3 is TGCAGCTTAAGCAGCGGGCTTACCGCCTACAATGAGCAGTTCTTC. It translates to CSLSSGLTAYNEQFF.

V usage is TRBV29-1 and J usage is TRBJ2-7, with D perhaps given as TRBD1 or TRBD2 (6 bases each). Germline V gene data show CDR1 as SQVTM and CDR2 as ANQGSEA. The CDR3 covers 14 residues. V was cut by 4 bases and J by 5 bases, with 18 bases left in between. Here the CDR3 DNA reads TGCAGCGTTGTAGGGGGGCCCAGATTCGACGAGCAGTACTTC. Protein sequence: CSVVGGPRFDEQYF.

J is TRBJ1-4 and V is TRBV11-2; possible D gene TRBD1, 5 bases. CDR1 SGHAT and CDR2 FQNNGV come from the germline V gene. The V and J ends lost 5 bases and 4 bases respectively, with 14 bases between them. This CDR3 contains 15 residues. For the CDR3, the DNA is TGTGCCAGCAGCACCTCATGGGGGTTTAATGAAAAACTGTTTTTT. It translates to CASSTSWGFNEKLFF.

In regard to this clonotype: Compared with germline, one end of the junction differs, possibly owing to a read error. This chain connects TRBV2 to TRBJ2-6; D is unresolved. The CDR3 is 14 amino acids. The germline V gene has CDR1 SNHLY and CDR2 FYNNEI. In DNA, the CDR3 is TGTGCCACCAGTAAGTCCTCTGGGGCCAACGTCCTGACTTTC. Its translation: CATSKSSGANVLTF.